Given below is one T cell receptor (beta chain) in context. The table lists this clone with a count of one. Its cognate antigen has yet to be identified. The input lacks base qualities; no much larger clone sits a single base away. The germline V gene supplies CDR1 MNHNS and CDR2 SASEGT. The CDR3 goes from the cysteine to the phenylalanine over 14 residues. Here the CDR3 DNA is all that survives: 42 bases in frame from base 1. V and J are truncated by 10 bases and 0 bases respectively, leaving an intervening sequence of 10 bases. The entire amount of isolated RNA was reverse transcribed using the High Capacity cDNA Reverse Transcription Kit, so the sequenced TCRB transcripts were expressed ones. Naive, central memory and regulatory T cell samples underwent deep immunoSEQ sequencing, averaging about 3.3 million total reads per sample. Sorted cells were lysed in RLT buffer, and RNA was extracted using DNase-treated RNeasy Micro or Mini kits according to cell number. Each cell subset was processed separately to prevent cross-contamination, with patient and healthy donor samples processed together. The immunoSEQ multiplex PCR was used to amplify TCRB sequences from cDNA, generating 87-bp fragments that spanned the CDR3 region. The amplicons were sequenced using the Illumina HiSeq platform. As for the original processing: PCR bias was corrected computationally using synthetic template baselines, and reads within Hamming distance 2 were collapsed, with unmergeable singletons discarded. Reads were aligned against IMGT so that V, D and J genes, CDR3 length and insertions or deletions at six rearrangement sites could be assigned. Within each subset, clonotype counts were normalized to sorted cell number, and only after that were true diversity and Gini coefficients computed with the tcR R package. Repertoire sharing was quantified using the overlap coefficient calculated on TCRB nucleotide sequences. The immuneACCESS repertoire file appears here via TCRdb, limited to in-frame rearrangements. These files lack a portion of the clones; in checked studies, under half of the deficit traces to unresolved V genes, and the cause of the others is not known. V and J calls and clone size follow that table, whereas D and trimming were derived from the DNA. The sample table holds about 30,000 clones, of which 55% to 60% were seen once. 1.5% of the sample comes from the top ten.

Each donor gave one peripheral blood draw, about 100 mL on average, collected into heparinised tubes. Naive, central memory, regulatory and stem cell-like memory CD4+ T cells were sorted on a BD FACSAria II using a panel including CD45RO, CCR7, CD25, CD127, CD95 and CD27. Purity was above 98% for every sorted population. PBMCs were isolated right away by Lymphoprep density gradient centrifugation and were stained directly, without culture. So that batch effects would be minimized, each experiment stained and sorted samples in pairs, pairing one healthy donor with one patient. This sample was taken from a study of beta chain features in type 1 diabetes (dated by TCRdb to 2016 to 2018). Turning to the overall study: Patients and healthy donors did not differ in mean age, gender distribution, total cell number or subset yield. The study compared the TCRB repertoires of sorted circulating CD4+ T cell subsets in recently diagnosed type 1 diabetes patients with those in matched healthy donors. Regulatory and stem cell-like memory subsets were isolated from only 8 patients and 8 healthy donors, whereas naive and central memory subsets came from all 30 or so donors. Across all samples, about 110 million sorted cells were examined, and cell number per subset correlated strongly with RNA yield.

Points the paper makes about the study in general: Because cDNA was sequenced instead of genomic DNA, highly expressing activated cells could be over-represented, though the groups showed no difference in activation or CD3 levels. HLA sub-analyses involved small numbers of individuals, so any influence of HLA type on TCRB rearrangement remained unresolved. Naive, central memory and regulatory TCRB repertoires appeared to be more similar among patients than among healthy donors. At VDJ recombination sites, type 1 diabetes patients had fewer insertions and more deleted nucleotides, which implies abnormalities in thymic rearrangement. Shorter templates might be favored by PCR, yet because patient and control samples were amplified and corrected together, any such skew would affect both groups equally. Type 1 diabetes patients showed a moderate but significant shortening of TCRB CDR3 length in all four CD4+ subsets.

The sequenced sample consisted of Tregs from blood. The sample's cell subset or site label, decoded: regulatory CD4+ T cells. Recombination connected TRBV6-1 to TRBJ2-6, with the D gene uncertain. The TCR was taken from a woman in her late teens or twenties with type 1 diabetes. The CDR3 reads CATWASSGANVLTF. The DNA sequence is TGTGCCACGTGGGCGAGCTCTGGGGCCAACGTCCTGACTTTC.